This T cell receptor (beta chain) was documented in a study of response to subunit inactivated influenza vaccine. Whole-study findings and limits: Seasonal influenza vaccination, on each occasion, was suggested by the authors to recruit few new T cells.

V was shortened by 1 base and J by 2 bases, with 12 bases between the two germline ends. This CDR3 is 17 amino acids long. In germline, CDR1 is KGHSH, CDR2 LQKENI. On this clonotype itself: The antigen is unknown.

TCRdb re-analysed the RT-PCR reads in MiXCR, keeping a single row per CDR3 protein. In the table there are 650,000 to 800,000 distinct CDR3 sequences, approximately 15% of which are singletons. This chain connects TRBV18 to TRBJ2-6, with D possibly being TRBD1 (6 bases). The receptor was derived from a man aged 45 to 65 who received an inactivated influenza vaccine. This sample comprised PBMCs from blood, obtained less than 15 days before vaccination. The CDR3: CASSPRTVGTGANVLTF. The CDR3 nucleotides are TGTGCCAGCTCACCACGGACAGTTGGAACTGGGGCCAACGTCCTGACTTTC.